The 5 T cell receptor beta chains in this list originate from one sample, sequenced in a study of PD-L1 blockade in urothelial cancer. Data came from immunoSEQ multiplex PCR; TCRdb stores just in-frame clones and leaves some out. This table has 70,000 to 75,000 clones, 85% to 90% appearing once. The time point is: pretreatment peripheral blood. The source was PBMCs, collected around atezolizumab (anti-PD-L1) treatment. The receptor set was obtained from a man between 65 and 85 years old with urothelial cancer.

This clone was observed a few times. The chain carries TRBV9 and TRBJ2-7; the match to TRBD1 covers 11 bases. Trimming took 4 bases from V and 7 from J; bases not matched to a gene: 10. Germline values: CDR1 SGDLS, CDR2 YYNGEE. The CDR3 is 15 amino acids. CDR3 sequence (DNA): TGTGCCAGCAGCCCCCGGACAGGGGGCATAGGGGAGCAGTACTTC. It codes for CASSPRTGGIGEQYF. The variable domain in full, completed from reference TRBV9 and TRBJ2-7, reads DSGVTQTPKHLITATGQRVTLRCSPRSGDLSVYWYQQSLDQGLQFLIQYYNGEERAKGNILERFSAQQFPDLHSELNLSSLELGDSALYFCASSPRTGGIGEQYFGPGTRLTVT.

This clone came up a few times. CDR3 coding DNA: TGTGCCAGCTCACCTACCTCCCGGGATACGCAGTATTTT. It specifies CASSPTSRDTQYF. This chain joins TRBV18 and TRBJ2-3; D is uncertain. The CDR3 covers 13 residues. From germline, CDR1 is KGHSH and CDR2 LQKENI. Trimming left V 3 bases short and J 6 bases short, with 10 bases between.

J is TRBJ2-1 and V is TRBV7-8; 11 bases are shared with TRBD2. The germline V gene encodes CDR1 SGHVS and CDR2 FQNEAQ. The ends lost 1 base at V and 7 bases at J; junction bases unmatched: 0. The CDR3 runs to 14 residues. The CDR3 sequence is CASSLGTSGNEQFF. The CDR3, as DNA: TGTGCCAGCAGCTTAGGGACTAGCGGGAATGAGCAGTTCTTC.

The chain combines TRBV29-1 with TRBJ2-3; 8 nucleotides match TRBD1. This CDR3 is built from 13 residues. V was clipped by 7 bases and J by 4 bases; unmatched bases: 7. The germline V gene has CDR1 SQVTM and CDR2 ANQGSEA. Here the CDR3 DNA reads TGCAGCGCCAGACAGGGGAGCGCAGATACGCAGTATTTT. Protein product: CSARQGSADTQYF.

The V gene is TRBV7-2, the J gene TRBJ2-7; 10 positions match TRBD2. CDR3 length: 16 residues. V shed 2 bases, J shed 7 bases, and the junction held 11 bases outside the gene matches. The germline V gene has CDR1 SGHTA and CDR2 FQGNSA. The CDR3 coding sequence is TGTGCCAGCAGCTTATTAGCGGGAGGCCCCTTTTTAGAGCAGTACTTC. Translating it yields CASSLLAGGPFLEQYF.